Listed below are T cell receptor beta chains from one sample, sequenced in a study of T cells in Graves' hyperthyroidism and ophthalmopathy. TCRdb re-called the multiplex PCR reads through MiXCR, storing one row per CDR3 protein. The sample shows roughly 500,000 distinct CDR3 sequences, 46% of them seen only once. Sequencing used peripheral blood or thyroid tissue (not recorded which). The receptors derive from an adult woman with Graves' disease, either hyperthyroidism or ophthalmopathy (not recorded which). Each CDR3 is given with its conserved first and last residue. A D gene is named only where the DNA matches it firmly. Clone sizes are given selectively: once, few, many, or a class where the clone is expanded.

16	NA	NA	TRBV5-1	TRBJ1-1	CASSLGLGDWDTEAFF	TGCGCCAGCAGCTTAGGCCTTGGGGATTGGGACACTGAAGCTTTCTTT
16	NA	TRBD1	TRBV7-9	TRBJ2-7	CASSHSRTGRIDEQYF	TGTGCCAGCAGCCACAGCCGGACAGGCCGGATTGACGAGCAGTACTTC
13	many	NA	TRBV7-2	TRBJ2-2	CASNPGFPGELFF	TGTGCCAGCAACCCTGGTTTTCCCGGGGAGCTGTTTTTT
14	NA	NA	TRBV10-3	TRBJ2-7	CAISDGGVPYEQYF	TGTGCCATCTCCGATGGGGGCGTCCCCTACGAGCAGTACTTC
14	NA	NA	TRBV29-1	TRBJ1-1	CSTAGGSKGTEAFF	TGCAGCACTGCCGGAGGGTCGAAGGGAACTGAAGCTTTCTTT
15	many	NA	TRBV5-1	TRBJ1-1	CASSPGLDSNTEAFF	TGCGCCAGCAGCCCTGGGTTAGACAGCAACACTGAAGCTTTCTTT
15	NA	NA	TRBV20-1	TRBJ2-7	CSARALGHTYNEQYF	TGCAGTGCTAGAGCGCTGGGTCATACCTACAATGAGCAGTACTTC
15	NA	NA	TRBV5-4	TRBJ2-2	CASSLEQGHTGELFF	TGTGCCAGCAGCTTGGAACAGGGCCACACCGGGGAGCTGTTTTTT
15	NA	TRBD2	TRBV10-3	TRBJ2-7	CAISDRAGGPYEQYF	TGTGCCATCAGTGACAGGGCGGGAGGGCCCTACGAGCAGTACTTC
13	NA	NA	TRBV7-8	TRBJ2-7	CASSLGERFEQYF	TGTGCCAGCAGCTTAGGTGAGCGGTTCGAGCAGTACTTC
14	NA	NA	TRBV7-8	TRBJ1-6	CASSLAAVNSPLHF	TGTGCCAGCAGCTTAGCCGCGGTTAATTCACCCCTCCACTTT
16	NA	NA	TRBV7-9	TRBJ2-6	CASSLMGNPWANVLTF	TGTGCCAGCAGCCTCATGGGGAACCCTTGGGCCAACGTCCTGACTTTC
17	NA	TRBD1	TRBV9	TRBJ2-7	CASSLIAGTGLSYEQYF	TGTGCCAGCAGCCTAATCGCCGGGACAGGGCTTTCCTACGAGCAGTACTTC
18	NA	TRBD2	TRBV7-2	TRBJ2-2	CASSLVSRLAGGPGELFF	TGTGCCAGCAGCTTAGTCTCCAGACTAGCGGGAGGGCCGGGGGAGCTGTTTTTT
15	many	NA	TRBV5-1	TRBJ1-4	CASSSARRANEKLFF	TGCGCCAGCAGCTCGGCCCGGCGGGCTAATGAAAAACTGTTTTTT
19	NA	NA	TRBV25-1	TRBJ2-2	CASSETYGSAPSGTGELFF	TGTGCCAGCAGTGAGACTTACGGTAGCGCACCAAGTGGCACCGGGGAGCTGTTTTTT
16	many	TRBD1	TRBV13	TRBJ2-2	CASSLGQGSFGGELFF	TGTGCCAGCAGCTTGGGACAGGGAAGCTTCGGCGGGGAGCTGTTTTTT
13	NA	TRBD2	TRBV28	TRBJ2-2	CASSAGDSGELFF	TGTGCCAGCAGCGCGGGGGACTCCGGGGAGCTGTTTTTT
15	NA	NA	TRBV6-6	TRBJ1-1	CASSYPLSEYTEAFF	TGTGCCAGCAGTTACCCTCTGTCTGAGTACACTGAAGCTTTCTTT
14	NA	TRBD2	TRBV5-1	TRBJ2-5	CASSRGGSQETQYF	TGCGCCAGCAGCCGGGGAGGGTCCCAAGAGACCCAGTACTTC
15	many	NA	TRBV7-8	TRBJ1-5	CASSIRVSGDQPQHF	TGTGCCAGCAGCATACGTGTATCGGGCGATCAGCCCCAGCATTTT
16	NA	NA	TRBV7-2	TRBJ1-3	CASSWQRQSSGNTIYF	TGTGCCAGCAGCTGGCAGAGACAGAGCTCTGGAAACACCATATATTTT
14	few	TRBD1	TRBV10-3	TRBJ1-1	CAISETGVNTEAFF	TGTGCCATCAGTGAGACAGGGGTGAACACTGAAGCTTTCTTT
13	many	NA	TRBV27	TRBJ1-2	CASSTRQLYGYTF	TGTGCCAGCAGTACCCGACAGCTCTATGGCTACACCTTC
12	NA	TRBD1	TRBV20-1	TRBJ1-1	CSARHRGRLVFF	TGCAGTGCCAGACACAGGGGGCGCTTGGTTTTCTTT
13	many	TRBD1	TRBV27	TRBJ1-1	CASSWDRDAEAFF	TGTGCCAGCAGTTGGGACAGGGACGCTGAAGCTTTCTTT
15	many	TRBD1	TRBV7-3	TRBJ2-2	CASSQTGFDTGELFF	TGTGCCAGCAGCCAGACAGGGTTTGACACCGGGGAGCTGTTTTTT
14	NA	TRBD1	TRBV7-8	TRBJ2-7	CASSTRDRVREQYF	TGTGCCAGCAGCACAAGGGACAGGGTTCGCGAGCAGTACTTC
15	NA	TRBD2	TRBV10-3	TRBJ2-5	CAIGGASGKGETQYF	TGTGCCATCGGTGGGGCCAGCGGGAAAGGAGAGACCCAGTACTTC
13	NA	TRBD1	TRBV4-1	TRBJ2-5	CASSWDSNQPQYF	TGCGCCAGCAGCTGGGACAGCAATCAGCCCCAGTACTTC
13	NA	NA	TRBV7-2	TRBJ2-5	CASSLVASETQYF	TGTGCCAGCAGCTTAGTGGCGTCGGAGACCCAGTACTTC
15	many	TRBD2	TRBV7-2	TRBJ2-2	CATILQRGYTGELFF	TGTGCCACGATACTTCAGCGGGGATACACCGGGGAGCTGTTTTTT
13	NA	NA	TRBV2	TRBJ2-2	CASSLRGDGELFF	TGTGCCAGCAGCTTACGGGGTGACGGGGAGCTGTTTTTT
16	many	NA	TRBV2	TRBJ2-7	CASSEGGGGGFYEQYF	TGTGCCAGCAGTGAAGGTGGCGGTGGGGGTTTCTACGAGCAGTACTTC
13	NA	NA	TRBV7-2	TRBJ2-7	CASSLRQTGEQYF	TGTGCCAGCAGCCTAAGACAGACAGGCGAGCAGTACTTC
14	few	NA	TRBV20-1	TRBJ2-6	CSATEGSGANVLTF	TGCAGTGCAACCGAGGGCTCTGGGGCCAACGTCCTGACTTTC